A selection of T cell receptor beta chains follows, all from one sample in a study of TIL therapy for anti-PD-1-resistant metastatic lung cancer. Sequencing was performed with immunoSEQ multiplex PCR; in TCRdb, only in-frame clones are kept and a portion is missing. Here the sample spans around 55,000 clones, around four fifths being singletons. Sequencing was performed on blood, taken at baseline. Source of these receptors: a person aged 30 to 80 with non-small cell lung cancer. The conserved cysteine and the conserved F or W are not part of the CDR3 here.

j_call v_call cdr3_aa
TRBJ2-7 TRBV29-1 SATLGTPGEQY
TRBJ2-1 TRBV18 ASSLRGAINEQF
TRBJ2-7 TRBV5-1 ASSSRDRGASYEQY
TRBJ2-7 TRBV5-4 ASSFPPRPGEQY
TRBJ1-4 TRBV7-9 ASSLEGTTNEKLF
TRBJ2-7 TRBV10-2 ASRLRAGGHEQY
TRBJ2-7 TRBV14 ASSPWRGERLYEQY
TRBJ1-2 TRBV18 ASSPQGTNGYT
TRBJ2-5 TRBV6-5 ASRTSGQETQY
TRBJ1-1 TRBV4-3 ASSQGYRQNTEAF
TRBJ1-3 TRBV10-2 ASSEAGTGNTIY
TRBJ2-3 TRBV27 ASSFRGPGGTQY
TRBJ2-1 TRBV4-2 ASSQGTGGIRPSYNEQF
TRBJ1-4 TRBV27 ASSLGHPPKLF
TRBJ2-1 TRBV12-5 ASGPSDNEQF
TRBJ2-6 TRBV6-1 ASSAVQGIGSGANVLT
TRBJ2-1 TRBV7-2 ASSILRAGDKF
TRBJ2-1 TRBV6-6 ASSYPDSSYNEQF
TRBJ2-7 TRBV12-3/TRBV12-4 ASSPSGYEQY
TRBJ1-4 TRBV6-6 ATYRGLGEKLF
TRBJ1-5 TRBV5-3 ARSKGQAYSNQPQH
TRBJ2-2 TRBV6-2/TRBV6-3 ASSTRRGVGTGELF
TRBJ2-1 TRBV15 ATSSLRSSGGYEQF
TRBJ1-1 TRBV6-2/TRBV6-3 ASSPGFRAF
TRBJ1-1 TRBV18 ASSPMTRNTEAF
TRBJ2-1 TRBV12-5 ASGLALGAEQF
TRBJ2-7 TRBV6-2/TRBV6-3 ASSRDRVREQY
TRBJ1-1 TRBV5-5 ASSLGDLNTEAF
TRBJ1-5 TRBV7-2 ASSPRAGGGNQPQH
TRBJ1-5 TRBV6-2/TRBV6-3 ASSYEGHSNQPQH
TRBJ1-1 TRBV28 ASSFMREQKNTEAF
TRBJ2-1 TRBV5-1 ASSLQAYSYNEQF
TRBJ2-7 TRBV28 ASSYHGSTYEQY
TRBJ2-7 TRBV5-1 ASSLTDSSSYEQY
TRBJ1-2 TRBV9 ASSVGVDRLDYGYT
TRBJ2-1 TRBV3-1/TRBV3-2 ASSRLSEQF
TRBJ1-2 TRBV5-1 ASSGGFDSSIGYT
TRBJ1-1 TRBV2 ASTTGGLNTEAF
TRBJ1-1 TRBV18 ASSTQGTEAF
TRBJ1-6 TRBV2 ASSPLDRADSPLH
TRBJ2-3 TRBV6-5 ASSLGRTDTQY
TRBJ1-4 TRBV27 ASSPQTPRQGVNEKLF
TRBJ2-1 TRBV6-2/TRBV6-3 ASSYPDSYNEQF
TRBJ2-3 TRBV30 AWSVRLAGDTQY
TRBJ2-3 TRBV30 AWSPRAGARDTQY
TRBJ1-1 TRBV27 ASSPSPRTSTEAF
TRBJ1-1 TRBV11-2 ASSLTQMYTEAF
TRBJ2-7 TRBV25-1 ASRQGYEQY
TRBJ1-5 TRBV27 ASSERLTQPQH
TRBJ1-1 TRBV7-9 ASSLSLGVNTEAF
TRBJ2-1 TRBV6-2/TRBV6-3 ASSYLTSGRSSYNEQF
TRBJ2-1 TRBV7-9 ASSLGPGQGRNEQF
TRBJ1-2 TRBV28 ASSLLTATGGYT
TRBJ1-5 TRBV2 ASSEGGGQPQH
TRBJ2-1 TRBV6-2/TRBV6-3 ASSSRLGRAGDEQF
TRBJ1-4 TRBV6-6 ASSRQGSRSTNEKLF